This T cell receptor (beta chain) was profiled in a study of blood T cell repertoires in COVID-19. Study-level background: Whether acute or convalescent, the COVID-19 samples came from the United States, Italy and Spain.

Clones were sequenced by immunoSEQ multiplex PCR, and TCRdb holds only the in-frame ones, with some missing. The top ten clones hold 3% to 4% of a sample with approximately 220,000 clones, around 92% of them seen once. The CDR3 length is 15 residues. V shed 4 bases and J 8 bases; nucleotides not matched to a gene: 13. CDR1 and CDR2 from the germline V gene are LGHNA and YNFKEQ. The receptor comes from a woman aged 25 to 39 with acute COVID-19. Material: PBMCs or T cells enriched from blood (not recorded which). The V call is TRBV4-2, the J call TRBJ1-1, with 7 bases matching TRBD1. The CDR3 DNA reads as TGTGCCAGCAGCCCCTCTAGACAGGGCAATCCCGAAGCTTTCTTT. Residues: CASSPSRQGNPEAFF.